This T cell receptor (beta chain) stems from a study of CD8+ T cells in alopecia areata (dated by TCRdb to 2016 to 2019). General notes on the study: High-throughput TCRbeta sequencing was used to examine T cell clonal expansion in alopecia areata in both the C3H/HeJ mouse model and human patients. Scalp tissue and sorted CD4+ and CD8+ peripheral blood T cells from patchy and totalis/universalis alopecia areata patients and from healthy controls were covered by human TCRbeta sequencing. Scalp clonality was compared across normal scalp (n=4), patchy alopecia areata scalp (n=8), and alopecia totalis/universalis scalp (n=8). RNA came from the PAXgene miRNA kit for fixed scalp, the miRNeasy kit for PBMCs, and the RNeasy kit for mouse skin. immunoSEQ multiplex PCR using 35 Vbeta forward primers and 13 Jbeta reverse primers was used to amplify TCRbeta CDR3 regions.

Broader findings and caveats from the paper: Shared TCR sequences between patients were less evident than in mice, which may be partly attributable to HLA diversity in the patient population. Compared with normal scalp, lesional scalp had higher clonality and more expanded CD8+ clones, particularly in alopecia totalis/universalis, a pattern that suggests antigenic drive. Scalp TCR repertoire analysis is complicated because resident alphabeta T cells in normal human skin are also sequenced, whereas mouse skin is dominated by gammadelta T cells.

Peripheral blood and lesional scalp punch biopsies were obtained from patients with alopecia areata. PBMCs were isolated by density centrifugation and stained for CD3, CD4 and CD8, after which CD4+ and CD8+ T cells were sorted on a FACSAria. The untreated alopecia areata patients were recruited through a multicenter biomarker study. Blood CD8+ T cells from 5 or 6 biomarker-study patients were further sorted into NKG2D-low and NKG2D-high fractions. A note on this clone: Its antigen target is currently unknown. No base qualities exist here, and no much larger clone lies one base off it.

The method behind the library was the immunoSEQ multiplex PCR assay. To provide template for TCR sequencing, every sample had RNA extracted and reverse transcribed into cDNA. First-strand cDNA was synthesized using SuperScript III with a 2:1 mix of oligo-dT and random hexamers. A synthetic immune receptor repertoire was used to gauge amplification bias, and whatever bias remained was removed computationally. The authors' pipeline ran thus. Raw reads were preprocessed for error removal, and CDR3 was defined according to IMGT conventions as running from the conserved cysteine to phenylalanine. Clonality was calculated as 1 minus Shannon entropy normalized by log2 of the number of productive unique TCRs. Whether scalp clones were CD4 or CD8 was inferred by matching scalp TCRbeta sequences against CD4 and CD8 repertoires sorted from blood. Held by TCRdb, this immuneACCESS table contains in-frame sequences only and omits some clones. Under half of the omission traces to an unresolved V gene where checked; the cause of the rest is unknown. That table supplies the V and J calls and clone size; D and trimming were determined from the DNA. The sample table contains about 110,000 clones; only one count was recorded for 50% to 60% of them. Around 23% of the sample is in the top ten clones.

The sequencing sample was made of NKG2D-low CD8+ T cells sorted from blood. The label giving this sample's cell subset or site can be read as: sorted CD8+ NKG2D-low blood T cells. This TCR derives from a human donor with alopecia areata.

The nucleotides are TGTGCCAGCAGCCAGGGGTTAGGGCAGCCCCAGCATTTT. It specifies CASSQGLGQPQHF. The chain uses TRBV6-5 and TRBJ1-5, with TRBD1 as a weak D call on 6 bases. The CDR3 has 13 amino acids, counting the end cysteine and phenylalanine. This entry keeps only the CDR3 DNA: 39 bases, framed from base 1. CDR1 MNHEY and CDR2 SVGAGI are derived from the germline V gene. At the junction V is shortened by 6 bases and J by 7 bases, with 13 bases in between.